What follows describes a single T cell receptor beta chain. What it recognizes is unknown. Germline V CDR1 and CDR2: SGDLS, YYNGEE. The CDR3 is made up of 14 amino acids. J lost 0 bases, V lost 3 bases, and 3 bases had no gene match. These data come from a study of beta chain features in type 1 diabetes. Study-level results: Reduced insertions and increased deletions marked VDJ junctions in type 1 diabetes patients. PCR might pick shorter templates more often, in the same way for patients and controls.

Sorting that relied on CD45RO/CCR7/CD25/CD127/CD95/CD27 yielded CD4+ naive, central memory, regulatory and stem cell-like memory cells. The authors reverse transcribed all of the isolated RNA, so sequencing captured expressed TCRB transcripts. Naive, central memory and regulatory T cell samples produced a mean of about 4 million reads. Profiling relied on immunoSEQ multiplex PCR, and the TCRdb table lists in-frame clones only, not all of them. The data show a few hundred thousand clones, around 20% seen once. The sequencing input was naive CD4+ T cells from blood. The TCR originated in a woman aged 18 to 35 in good health. This chain joins TRBV9 and TRBJ2-7; 7 bases fit TRBD1. The CDR3 nucleotides read TGTGCCAGCAGCGCCGGACAGGTCTCCTACGAGCAGTACTTC. Translating gives CASSAGQVSYEQYF.